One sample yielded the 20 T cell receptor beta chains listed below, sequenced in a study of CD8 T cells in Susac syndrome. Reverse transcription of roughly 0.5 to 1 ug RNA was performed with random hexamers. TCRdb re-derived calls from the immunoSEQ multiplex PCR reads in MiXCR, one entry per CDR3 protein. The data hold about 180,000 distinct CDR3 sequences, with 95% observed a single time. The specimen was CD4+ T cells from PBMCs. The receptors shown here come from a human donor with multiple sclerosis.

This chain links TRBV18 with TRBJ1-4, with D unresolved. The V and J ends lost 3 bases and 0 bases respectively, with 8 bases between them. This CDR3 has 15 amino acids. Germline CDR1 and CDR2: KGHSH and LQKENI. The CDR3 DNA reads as TGTGCCAGCTCACCCCAAGGGACAACTAATGAAAAACTGTTTTTT. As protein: CASSPQGTTNEKLFF.

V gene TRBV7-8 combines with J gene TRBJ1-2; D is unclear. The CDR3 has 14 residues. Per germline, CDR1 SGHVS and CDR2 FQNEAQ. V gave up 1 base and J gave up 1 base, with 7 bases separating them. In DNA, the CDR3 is TGTGCCAGCAGCTTAGATCAGATTAACTATGGCTACACCTTC. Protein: CASSLDQINYGYTF.

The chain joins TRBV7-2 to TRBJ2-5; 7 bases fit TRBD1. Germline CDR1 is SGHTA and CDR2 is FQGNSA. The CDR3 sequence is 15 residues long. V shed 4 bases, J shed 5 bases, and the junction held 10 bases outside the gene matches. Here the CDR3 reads CASSYKQGLGETQYF. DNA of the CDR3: TGTGCCAGCAGCTATAAACAGGGGCTGGGGGAGACCCAGTACTTC.

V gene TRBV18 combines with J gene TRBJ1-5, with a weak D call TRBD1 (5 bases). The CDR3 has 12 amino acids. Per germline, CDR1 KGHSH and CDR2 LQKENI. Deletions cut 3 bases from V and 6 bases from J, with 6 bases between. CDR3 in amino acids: CASSPGGQPQHF. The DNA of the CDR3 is TGTGCCAGCTCACCCGGGGGTCAGCCCCAGCATTTT.

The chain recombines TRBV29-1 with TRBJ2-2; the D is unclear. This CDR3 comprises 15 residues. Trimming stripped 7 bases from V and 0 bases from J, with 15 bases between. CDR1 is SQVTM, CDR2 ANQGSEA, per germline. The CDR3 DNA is TGCAGCGCCAAACGGGCACAAGCGAACACCGGGGAGCTGTTTTTT. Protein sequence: CSAKRAQANTGELFF.

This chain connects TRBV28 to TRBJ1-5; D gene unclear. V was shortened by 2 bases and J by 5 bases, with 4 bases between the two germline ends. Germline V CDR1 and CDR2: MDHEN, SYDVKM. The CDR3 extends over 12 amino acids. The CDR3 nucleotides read TGTGCCAGCAGTTTACAGGATCAGCCCCAGCATTTT. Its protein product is CASSLQDQPQHF.

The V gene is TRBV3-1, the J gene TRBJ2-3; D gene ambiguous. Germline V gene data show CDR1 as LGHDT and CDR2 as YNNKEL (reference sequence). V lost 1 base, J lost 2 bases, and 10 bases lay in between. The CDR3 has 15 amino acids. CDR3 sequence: CASSQVRRDTDTQYF. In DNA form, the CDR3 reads TGTGCCAGCAGCCAAGTTCGGAGAGACACAGATACGCAGTATTTT.

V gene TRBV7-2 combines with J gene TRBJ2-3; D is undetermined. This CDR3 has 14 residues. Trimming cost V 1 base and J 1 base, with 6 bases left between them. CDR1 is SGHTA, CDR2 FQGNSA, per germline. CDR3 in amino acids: CASSLVTRTDTQYF. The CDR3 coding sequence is TGTGCCAGCAGCTTAGTAACCCGCACAGATACGCAGTATTTT.

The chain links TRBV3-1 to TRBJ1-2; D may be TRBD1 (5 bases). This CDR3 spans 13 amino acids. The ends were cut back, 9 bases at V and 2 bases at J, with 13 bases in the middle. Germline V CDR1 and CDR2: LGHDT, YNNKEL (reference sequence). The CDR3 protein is CASSFGTNYGYTF. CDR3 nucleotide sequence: TGTGCCAGTTCCTTCGGGACGAACTATGGCTACACCTTC.

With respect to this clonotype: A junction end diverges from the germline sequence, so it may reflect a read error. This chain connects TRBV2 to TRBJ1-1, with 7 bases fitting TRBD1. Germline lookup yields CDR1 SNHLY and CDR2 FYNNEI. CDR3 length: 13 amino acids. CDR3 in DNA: TGTGCTAGCAGACAGGGTTTGAACACTGAAGCTTTCTTT. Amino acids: CASRQGLNTEAFF.

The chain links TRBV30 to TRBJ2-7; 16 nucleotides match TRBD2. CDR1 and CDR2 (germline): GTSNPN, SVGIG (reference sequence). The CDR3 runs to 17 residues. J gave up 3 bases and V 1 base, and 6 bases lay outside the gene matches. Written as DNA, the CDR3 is TGTGCCTGGAGTGCCGGGACTAGCGGGGGGGCTCACTACGAGCAGTACTTC. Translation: CAWSAGTSGGAHYEQYF.

In DNA form, the CDR3 reads TGTGCCAGCAGCCAATCCCGGTATGGCTACACCTTC. It specifies CASSQSRYGYTF. This rearrangement joins TRBV16 to TRBJ1-2; no clear D gene. Trimming stripped 0 bases from V and 5 bases from J, with 4 bases between. The CDR3 has 12 residues. Per the germline V gene, CDR1 is KGHSY and CDR2 is FQNENV.

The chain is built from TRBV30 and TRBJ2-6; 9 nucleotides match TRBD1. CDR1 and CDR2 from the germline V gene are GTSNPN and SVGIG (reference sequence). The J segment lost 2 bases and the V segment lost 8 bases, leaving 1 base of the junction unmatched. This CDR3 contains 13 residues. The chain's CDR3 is CAHRGPGANVLTF. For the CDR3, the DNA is TGTGCCCACAGGGGGCCTGGGGCCAACGTCCTGACTTTC.

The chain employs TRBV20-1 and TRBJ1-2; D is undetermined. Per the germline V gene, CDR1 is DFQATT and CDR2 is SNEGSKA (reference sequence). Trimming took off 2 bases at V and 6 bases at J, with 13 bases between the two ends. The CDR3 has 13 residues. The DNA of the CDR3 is TGCAGTGCTAGATTCGTCAGTTTGAATGGCTACACCTTC. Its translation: CSARFVSLNGYTF.

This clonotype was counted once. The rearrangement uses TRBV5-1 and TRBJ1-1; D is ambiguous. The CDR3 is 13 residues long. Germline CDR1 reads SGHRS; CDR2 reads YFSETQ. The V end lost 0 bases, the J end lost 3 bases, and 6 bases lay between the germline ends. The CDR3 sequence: CASSLAEDTEAFF. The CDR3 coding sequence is TGCGCCAGCAGCTTGGCCGAGGACACTGAAGCTTTCTTT. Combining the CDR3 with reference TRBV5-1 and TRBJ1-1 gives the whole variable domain KAGVTQTPRYLIKTRGQQVTLSCSPISGHRSVSWYQQTPGQGLQFLFEYFSETQRNKGNFPGRFSGRQFSNSRSEMNVSTLELGDSALYLCASSLAEDTEAFFGQGTRLTVV.

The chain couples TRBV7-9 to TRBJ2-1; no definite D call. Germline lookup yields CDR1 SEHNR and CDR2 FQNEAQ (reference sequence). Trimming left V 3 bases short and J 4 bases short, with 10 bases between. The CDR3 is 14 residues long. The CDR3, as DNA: TGTGCCAGCAGCTTTTATTCAGAGTACAATGAGCAGTTCTTC. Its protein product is CASSFYSEYNEQFF.

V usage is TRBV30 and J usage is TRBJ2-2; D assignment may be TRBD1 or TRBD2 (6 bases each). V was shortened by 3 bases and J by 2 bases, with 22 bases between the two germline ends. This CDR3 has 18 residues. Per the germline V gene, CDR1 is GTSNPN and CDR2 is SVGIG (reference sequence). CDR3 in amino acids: CAWRGGLGHPLNTGELFF. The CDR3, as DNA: TGTGCCTGGAGGGGAGGCCTGGGACACCCACTCAACACCGGGGAGCTGTTTTTT.

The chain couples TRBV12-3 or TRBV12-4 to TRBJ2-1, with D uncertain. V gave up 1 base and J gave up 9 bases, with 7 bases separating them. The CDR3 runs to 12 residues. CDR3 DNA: TGTGCCAGCAGTTTAGGTTTTGTTGAGCAGTTCTTC. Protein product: CASSLGFVEQFF.

For the CDR3, the DNA is TGTGCCAGCAGTTTAGTAGGGACAGGGAGGCGAGATGAGCAGTTCTTC. Translated: CASSLVGTGRRDEQFF. The chain uses TRBV12-3 or TRBV12-4 and TRBJ2-1; TRBD1 matches at 9 bases. After removal of 1 base from V and 8 bases from J, the junction contained 9 bases not matched to a gene. This CDR3 is built from 16 residues.

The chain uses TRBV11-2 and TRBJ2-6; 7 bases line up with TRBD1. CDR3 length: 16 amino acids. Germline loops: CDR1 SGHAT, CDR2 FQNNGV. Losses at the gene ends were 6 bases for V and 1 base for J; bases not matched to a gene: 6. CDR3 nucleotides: TGTGCCAGCAGAAGGGGGCTGGGGTCTGGGGCCAACGTCCTGACTTTC. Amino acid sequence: CASRRGLGSGANVLTF.